This T cell receptor (beta chain) was identified in a study of blood T cell repertoires in COVID-19. The CDR3 is 16 residues long. Per the germline V gene, CDR1 is LGHDT and CDR2 is YNNKEL (reference sequence). Trimming cost V 0 bases and J 6 bases; bases outside gene matches: 8. Libraries were prepared by immunoSEQ multiplex PCR; TCRdb keeps only in-frame clonotypes and omits some of them. The data hold 60,000 to 70,000 clones, with 79% observed a single time. The receptor comes from a woman aged 70-85 years with acute or convalescent COVID-19. The chain combines TRBV3-1 (or the pseudogene TRBV3-2) with TRBJ2-1; 7 bases align to TRBD1. Sequencing used peripheral blood. The CDR3 spells CASSQETGHQSNEQFF. DNA of the CDR3: TGTGCCAGCAGCCAAGAGACAGGGCACCAGTCCAATGAGCAGTTCTTC.